This T cell receptor (beta chain) stems from a study of blood T cell repertoires in COVID-19. Study in general: Sample material is recorded as cDNA or gDNA derived from T cells, B-cell-depleted T cells, or PBMCs.

Per the germline V gene, CDR1 is SEHNR and CDR2 is FQNEAQ (reference sequence). The CDR3 covers 15 residues. V lost 3 bases and J lost 6; bases outside the gene matches: 8. This table comes from immunoSEQ multiplex PCR, and its TCRdb copy is limited to in-frame clones, with some not included. Seen here are tens of thousands of clones, about 90% observed once, and the top ten hold about 16%. The sequenced sample was peripheral blood. This clonotype was obtained from a human donor with active COVID-19. The donor label of this sample is uncertain. The chain couples TRBV7-9 to TRBJ2-4, with TRBD2 identical over 7 bases. CDR3 protein: CASSLGREGSNIQYF. The CDR3 DNA is TGTGCCAGCAGCTTGGGAAGGGAGGGGTCAAACATTCAGTACTTC.